Shown below are 24 T cell receptor beta chains from a single sample sequenced in a study of blood T cell repertoires in COVID-19. Produced via immunoSEQ multiplex PCR; TCRdb's table is partial and in-frame only. This sample has roughly 60,000 clones, with approximately 80% found just once. Sequencing used peripheral blood. These receptors all stem from a man aged 30 to 39 with COVID-19, enrolled during active disease.

This clone has only a few counts. V gene TRBV28 combines with J gene TRBJ1-2; D not certain. The CDR3 extends over 15 amino acids. Germline CDR1 is MDHEN and CDR2 is SYDVKM. V was pared by 8 bases and J by 1 base, with 17 bases between. CDR3 residues: CASRSGFGINYGYTF. The CDR3 nucleotides read TGTGCCAGCCGATCCGGGTTCGGGATTAACTATGGCTACACCTTC.

The V gene is TRBV10-1, the J gene TRBJ2-3; D remains unclear. The ends were cut back, 3 bases at V and 1 base at J, with 11 bases in the middle. This CDR3 region has 15 residues. From germline, CDR1 is WNHNN and CDR2 SYGVQD (reference sequence). The chain's CDR3 is CASSEASFGTDTQYF. CDR3 sequence (DNA): TGCGCCAGCAGTGAAGCCTCTTTTGGCACAGATACGCAGTATTTT.

The chain joins TRBV3-1 (or the pseudogene TRBV3-2) to TRBJ1-1, with D tentatively TRBD1 (6 bases). Germline V gene sequence: CDR1 LGHDT, CDR2 YNNKEL (reference sequence). The CDR3 runs to 13 residues. The V end lost 2 bases, the J end lost 4 bases, and 8 bases lay between the germline ends. In nucleotides, the CDR3 is TGTGCCAGCAGCCAAATGACAGGCACTGAAGCTTTCTTT. Translating it yields CASSQMTGTEAFF.

This chain joins TRBV6-5 and TRBJ2-1; 8 positions match TRBD2. Losses at the gene ends were 4 bases for V and 7 bases for J; bases not matched to a gene: 12. The V gene's germline CDR1 is MNHEY and CDR2 SVGAGI. The CDR3 covers 16 residues. The CDR3 reads CASSSTLAGSRNEQFF. In DNA, the CDR3 is TGTGCCAGCAGTTCTACGTTAGCGGGGAGTAGGAATGAGCAGTTCTTC.

The rearrangement uses TRBV27 and TRBJ1-5; possible D gene TRBD1, 6 bases. CDR1 is MNHEY and CDR2 is SMNVEV in the germline V gene (reference sequence). The length of the CDR3 is 14 residues. The V end lost 2 bases, the J end lost 5 bases, and 10 bases lay between the germline ends. The CDR3 DNA follows: TGTGCCAGCAGTTTAAGGGACAAATATCAGCCCCAGCATTTT. Amino acids: CASSLRDKYQPQHF.

The rearrangement links TRBV6-5 to TRBJ1-5; 8 bases are shared with TRBD1. J gave up 3 bases and V 4 bases, and 2 bases lay outside the gene matches. Germline CDR1 MNHEY, CDR2 SVGAGI. The CDR3 sequence is 14 residues long. CDR3 DNA: TGTGCCAGCAGTTTGGACAGGGTCAATCAGCCCCAGCATTTT. Its translation: CASSLDRVNQPQHF.

The chain uses TRBV28 and TRBJ2-7; D ambiguous. Germline CDR1 and CDR2: MDHEN and SYDVKM. The CDR3 sequence is 12 residues long. The V gene lost 2 bases and the J gene lost 4 bases, with 6 bases spanning the gap. For the CDR3, the DNA is TGTGCCAGCAGTTTACAGGAATACGAGCAGTACTTC. Its protein product is CASSLQEYEQYF.

V and J are TRBV28 and TRBJ2-3; 12 bases line up with TRBD2. After removal of 4 bases from V and 5 bases from J, the junction contained 4 bases not matched to a gene. This CDR3 spans 15 amino acids. Germline loops: CDR1 MDHEN, CDR2 SYDVKM. The CDR3 bases are TGTGCCAGCAGTTCTCTAGCGGGAGGGCAAGATACGCAGTATTTT. It codes for CASSSLAGGQDTQYF.

The chain carries TRBV5-6 and TRBJ2-5, with D possibly TRBD1 on 6 matching bases. V lost 0 bases and J 6 bases, leaving 15 bases between the germline ends. CDR3 length: 15 residues. Germline CDR1 reads SGHDT; CDR2 reads YYEEEE. CDR3 sequence: CASSLVTGTGKTQYF. The CDR3 nucleotides read TGTGCCAGCAGCTTGGTGACAGGCACTGGGAAGACCCAGTACTTC.

CDR3 nucleotide sequence: TGTGCCAGCAGTCCTCCCGGTCGGGGACTCCCCTCCTACGAGCAGTACTTC. Protein sequence: CASSPPGRGLPSYEQYF. This sequence joins TRBV28 and TRBJ2-7; possible D gene TRBD2, 6 bases. Germline CDR1 and CDR2: MDHEN and SYDVKM. This CDR3 has 17 residues. Trimming shortened V by 5 bases and J by 0 bases, and 20 bases separated the two germline ends.

The gene calls are TRBV28 and TRBJ2-3; D is undetermined. Germline V lookup: CDR1 MDHEN, CDR2 SYDVKM. The CDR3 is 14 residues long. Trimming shortened V by 2 bases and J by 0 bases, and 6 bases separated the two germline ends. CDR3 amino acids: CASSLTASTDTQYF. CDR3 DNA: TGTGCCAGCAGTTTAACAGCTAGCACAGATACGCAGTATTTT.

The genes are TRBV6-1 and TRBJ2-2; D is ambiguous. Germline V gene lookup returns CDR1 MNHNS and CDR2 SASEGT. This CDR3 contains 14 residues. Between the trimmed V and J ends, which lost 0 bases and 5 bases, there was a span of 7 bases. CDR3 bases: TGTGCCAGCAGTGAAGCAGAGTATACCGGGGAGCTGTTTTTT. It is translated as CASSEAEYTGELFF.

This chain connects TRBV10-3 to TRBJ1-5; tentatively, D is TRBD1 (6 bases). The V gene's germline CDR1 is ENHRY and CDR2 SYGVKD. The CDR3 totals 13 residues. V was cut by 6 bases and J by 3 bases, with 9 bases left in between. The CDR3 here is CAISGTNNQPQHF. CDR3 nucleotides: TGTGCCATCAGCGGGACAAACAATCAGCCCCAGCATTTT.

J is TRBJ2-1 and V is TRBV28, with 8 bases that match TRBD1. With V trimmed by 2 bases and J by 8 bases, 5 bases remained unmatched. In germline, CDR1 is MDHEN, CDR2 SYDVKM. The CDR3 runs to 14 residues. The CDR3 sequence is CASSLTQGVHEQFF. The CDR3 DNA reads TGTGCCAGCAGTTTAACACAGGGGGTGCATGAGCAGTTCTTC.

This clone was counted only a few times. V is TRBV19 and J is TRBJ1-1; 8 nucleotides agree with TRBD1. CDR1 and CDR2 from the germline V gene are LNHDA and SQIVND (reference sequence). CDR3 length: 12 residues. The V segment lost 2 bases and the J segment 11 bases; nucleotides outside the gene matches: 4. Written as DNA, the CDR3 is TGTGCCAGTAGTATAAGGGACAGGAGCGCTTTCTTT. Protein sequence: CASSIRDRSAFF.

This rearrangement joins TRBV6-2 or TRBV6-3 to TRBJ1-1, with a tentative D call TRBD1 (6 bases). This CDR3 contains 14 residues. The germline gives CDR1 MNHEY, CDR2 SVGEGT. The germline V and J ends were trimmed by 3 bases and 5 bases, with 13 bases remaining between them. CDR3 nucleotide sequence: TGTGCCAGCAGTTATGTGGGGGCGCGAACTGAAGCTTTCTTT. It translates to CASSYVGARTEAFF.

This clone came up once. The gene calls are TRBV4-1 and TRBJ1-1; 8 nucleotides match TRBD1. V lost 5 bases, J lost 8 bases, and 13 bases stayed unmatched. This CDR3 contains 15 residues. Germline V gene lookup returns CDR1 MGHRA and CDR2 YSYEKL. CDR3 region: CASSFTQGVVREAFF. CDR3 DNA sequence: TGCGCCAGCAGCTTTACACAGGGGGTTGTGCGGGAAGCTTTCTTT.

The chain links TRBV11-3 to TRBJ2-1, with D unclear. The germline V gene has CDR1 SGHNT and CDR2 YENEEA. The CDR3 length is 15 residues. V was cut by 5 bases and J by 4 bases, with 15 bases left in between. CDR3 residues: CASSPTAQEYNEQFF. The CDR3 nucleotides are TGTGCCAGCAGCCCTACGGCGCAGGAATACAATGAGCAGTTCTTC.

This clone has only one observation. The J gene is TRBJ1-2, the V gene TRBV27; D call uncertain. The germline V and J ends were trimmed by 5 bases and 8 bases, with 21 bases remaining between them. Germline-derived CDR1 and CDR2 are MNHEY and SMNVEV (reference sequence). This CDR3 is built from 15 residues. Here the CDR3 DNA reads TGTGCCAGCAGTCCGCCGGGAGAATCCATTGGAGGCTACACCTTC. Translated, it gives CASSPPGESIGGYTF.

This chain connects TRBV28 to TRBJ2-7, with D possibly matching TRBD2 (7 bases). Germline V gene sequence: CDR1 MDHEN, CDR2 SYDVKM. V was shortened by 6 bases and J by 5 bases, with 17 bases between the two germline ends. CDR3 length equals 14 residues. The CDR3 loop reads CASRTGLGVDEQYF. In DNA form, the CDR3 reads TGTGCCAGCAGGACAGGACTAGGGGTAGACGAGCAGTACTTC.

V gene TRBV27 combines with J gene TRBJ1-1; 9 nucleotides match TRBD1. The length of the CDR3 is 17 residues. Germline values: CDR1 MNHEY, CDR2 SMNVEV (reference sequence). The J segment lost 1 base and the V segment lost 6 bases, leaving 12 bases of the junction unmatched. The CDR3 nucleotides read TGTGCCAGCAGGAGTACAGGGGGCGGGCTCTGGAACACTGAAGCTTTCTTT. Translating it yields CASRSTGGGLWNTEAFF.

The chain uses TRBV18 and TRBJ1-1, with D possibly matching TRBD1 (6 bases). Germline values: CDR1 KGHSH, CDR2 LQKENI. This CDR3 has 15 amino acids. Trimming took off 3 bases at V and 1 base at J, with 12 bases between the two ends. As DNA, the CDR3 is TGTGCCAGCTCACCTAACACAGGGACGAACACTGAAGCTTTCTTT. Protein product: CASSPNTGTNTEAFF.

The J gene is TRBJ1-2, the V gene TRBV29-1, with TRBD1 matching 10 bases. J lost 6 bases, V lost 6 bases, and 7 bases had no gene match. The germline V gene encodes CDR1 SQVTM and CDR2 ANQGSEA. The CDR3 sequence is 13 residues long. The CDR3 DNA follows: TGCAGCGTGGCTGTGGGACAGGGGCATGGCTACACCTTC. Translated: CSVAVGQGHGYTF. The whole variable domain, remainder taken from reference TRBV29-1 and TRBJ1-2, is SAVISQKPSRDICQRGTSLTIQCQVDSQVTMMFWYRQQPGQSLTLIATANQGSEATYESGFVIDKFPISRPNLTFSTLTVSNMSPEDSSIYLCSVAVGQGHGYTFGSGTRLTVV.

CDR3 region: CASSQDRGTGRETQYF. The CDR3 nucleotides read TGCGCCAGCAGCCAAGATCGGGGGACAGGGAGAGAGACCCAGTACTTC. This chain links TRBV4-1 with TRBJ2-5, with 9 bases identical to TRBD1. CDR1 and CDR2 (germline): MGHRA, YSYEKL. V lost 0 bases, J lost 4 bases, and 6 bases stayed unmatched. The CDR3 sequence is 16 residues long.